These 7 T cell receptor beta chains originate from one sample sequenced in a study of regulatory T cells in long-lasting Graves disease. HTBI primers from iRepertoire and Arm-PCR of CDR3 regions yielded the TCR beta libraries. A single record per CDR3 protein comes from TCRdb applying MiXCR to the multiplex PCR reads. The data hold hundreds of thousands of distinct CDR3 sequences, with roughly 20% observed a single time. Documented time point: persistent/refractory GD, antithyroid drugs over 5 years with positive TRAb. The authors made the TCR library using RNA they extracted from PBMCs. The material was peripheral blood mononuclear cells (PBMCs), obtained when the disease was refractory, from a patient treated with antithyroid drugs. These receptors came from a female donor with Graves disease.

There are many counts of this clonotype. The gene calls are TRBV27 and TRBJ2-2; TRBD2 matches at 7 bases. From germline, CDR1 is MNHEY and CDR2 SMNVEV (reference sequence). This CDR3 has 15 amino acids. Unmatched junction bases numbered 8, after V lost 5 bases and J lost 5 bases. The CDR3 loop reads CASSPPGTNTGELFF. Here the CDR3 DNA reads TGTGCCAGCAGTCCTCCCGGGACTAATACCGGGGAGCTGTTTTTT.

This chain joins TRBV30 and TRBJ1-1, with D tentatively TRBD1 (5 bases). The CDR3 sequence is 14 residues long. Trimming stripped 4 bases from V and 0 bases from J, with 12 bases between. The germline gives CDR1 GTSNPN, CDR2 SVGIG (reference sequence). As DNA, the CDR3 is TGTGCCTGGACCTTCGACAGCATGAACACTGAAGCTTTCTTT. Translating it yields CAWTFDSMNTEAFF. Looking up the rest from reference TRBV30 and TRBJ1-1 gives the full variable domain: SQTIHQWPATLVQPVGSPLSLECTVEGTSNPNLYWYRQAAGRGLQLLFYSVGIGQISSEVPQNLSASRPQDRQFILSSKKLLLSDSGFYLCAWTFDSMNTEAFFGQGTRLTVV.

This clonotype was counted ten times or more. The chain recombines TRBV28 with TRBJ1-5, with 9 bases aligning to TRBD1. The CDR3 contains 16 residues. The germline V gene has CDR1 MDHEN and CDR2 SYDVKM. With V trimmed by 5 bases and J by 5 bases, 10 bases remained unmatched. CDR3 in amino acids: CASSRGTGSNHQPQHF. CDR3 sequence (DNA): TGTGCCAGCAGTCGCGGGACAGGGAGCAACCATCAGCCCCAGCATTTT.

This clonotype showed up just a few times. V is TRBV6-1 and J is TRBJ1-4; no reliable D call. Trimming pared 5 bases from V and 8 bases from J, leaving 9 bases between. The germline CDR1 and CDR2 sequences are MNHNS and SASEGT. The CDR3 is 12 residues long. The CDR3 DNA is TGTGCCAGCAGTCTTAATGGCGAAAAACTGTTTTTT. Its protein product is CASSLNGEKLFF.

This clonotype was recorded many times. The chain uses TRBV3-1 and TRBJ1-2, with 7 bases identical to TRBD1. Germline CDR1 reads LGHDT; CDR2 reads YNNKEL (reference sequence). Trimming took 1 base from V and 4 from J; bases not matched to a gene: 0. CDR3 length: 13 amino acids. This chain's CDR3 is CASSQAGGYGYTF. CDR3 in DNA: TGTGCCAGCAGCCAAGCAGGGGGCTATGGCTACACCTTC.

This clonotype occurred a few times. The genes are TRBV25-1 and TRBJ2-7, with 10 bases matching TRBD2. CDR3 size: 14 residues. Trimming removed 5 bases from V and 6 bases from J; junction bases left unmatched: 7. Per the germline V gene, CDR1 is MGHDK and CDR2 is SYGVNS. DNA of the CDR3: TGTGCCAGCAGTCTCGGGACTAGCGTCTCCGAGCAGTACTTC. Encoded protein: CASSLGTSVSEQYF.

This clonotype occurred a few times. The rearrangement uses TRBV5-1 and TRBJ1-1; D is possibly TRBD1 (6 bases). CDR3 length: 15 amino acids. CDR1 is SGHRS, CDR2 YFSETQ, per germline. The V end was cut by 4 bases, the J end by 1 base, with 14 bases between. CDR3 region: CASSPTGQKNTEAFF. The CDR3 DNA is TGCGCCAGCAGCCCCACCGGACAGAAGAACACTGAAGCTTTCTTT.